One T cell receptor beta chain is described in this entry. Its antigen remains unidentified. Losses at the gene ends were 3 bases for V and 8 bases for J; bases not matched to a gene: 8. Germline V gene sequence: CDR1 SGDLS, CDR2 YYNGEE. The CDR3 is 15 residues long. This sample stems from a study of cytomegalovirus exposure and HLA in healthy donors. Study results and limitations: Earlier analysis found most TCR beta V segments productive about 90% or about 30% of the time.

PCR employed 60 Vbeta and 13 Jbeta primers. Profiled with immunoSEQ multiplex PCR; TCRdb holds only in-frame clones, not every one. The sample is made up of more than 130,000 clones, and the top ten hold roughly 3% of it. The clonotype comes from a middle-aged man in good health and CMV-seronegative. Sequenced: PBMCs. This chain links TRBV9 with TRBJ1-6; 7 bases map to TRBD1. The CDR3 protein is CASSARQGSDSPLHF. Written as DNA, the CDR3 is TGTGCCAGCAGCGCCCGACAGGGTTCAGATTCACCCCTCCACTTT. Full variable domain (rest looked up from reference TRBV9 and TRBJ1-6): DSGVTQTPKHLITATGQRVTLRCSPRSGDLSVYWYQQSLDQGLQFLIQYYNGEERAKGNILERFSAQQFPDLHSELNLSSLELGDSALYFCASSARQGSDSPLHFGNGTRLTVT.